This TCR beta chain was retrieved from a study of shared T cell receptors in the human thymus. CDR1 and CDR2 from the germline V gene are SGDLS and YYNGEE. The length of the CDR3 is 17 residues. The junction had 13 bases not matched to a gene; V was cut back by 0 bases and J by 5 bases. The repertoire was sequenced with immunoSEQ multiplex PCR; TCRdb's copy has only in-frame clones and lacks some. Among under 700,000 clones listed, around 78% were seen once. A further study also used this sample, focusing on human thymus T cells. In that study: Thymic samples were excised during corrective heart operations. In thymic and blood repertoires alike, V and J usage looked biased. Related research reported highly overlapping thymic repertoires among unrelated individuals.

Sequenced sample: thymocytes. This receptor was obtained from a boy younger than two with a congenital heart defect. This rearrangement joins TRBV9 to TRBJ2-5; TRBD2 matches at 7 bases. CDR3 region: CASSVATRGSGKETQYF. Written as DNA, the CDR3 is TGTGCCAGCAGCGTAGCTACCCGGGGAAGCGGGAAGGAGACCCAGTACTTC.